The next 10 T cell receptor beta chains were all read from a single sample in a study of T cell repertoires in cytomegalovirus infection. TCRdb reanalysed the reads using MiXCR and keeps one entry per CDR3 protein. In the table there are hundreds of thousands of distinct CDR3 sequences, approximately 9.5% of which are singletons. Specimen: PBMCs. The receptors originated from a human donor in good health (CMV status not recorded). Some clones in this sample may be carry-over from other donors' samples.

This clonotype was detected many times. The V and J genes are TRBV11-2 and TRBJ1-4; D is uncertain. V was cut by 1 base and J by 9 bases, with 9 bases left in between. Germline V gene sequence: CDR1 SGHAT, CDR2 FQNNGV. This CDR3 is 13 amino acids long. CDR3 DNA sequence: TGTGCCAGCAGCTTAGCTCTCCAAAAAAAACTGTTTTTT. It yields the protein CASSLALQKKLFF.

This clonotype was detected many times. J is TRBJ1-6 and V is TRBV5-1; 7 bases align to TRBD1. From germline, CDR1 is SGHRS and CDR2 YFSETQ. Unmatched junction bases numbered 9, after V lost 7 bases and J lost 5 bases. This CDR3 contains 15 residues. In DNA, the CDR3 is TGCGCCAGCGCTACCGAGGGGGCTAATAATTCACCCCTCCACTTT. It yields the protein CASATEGANNSPLHF.

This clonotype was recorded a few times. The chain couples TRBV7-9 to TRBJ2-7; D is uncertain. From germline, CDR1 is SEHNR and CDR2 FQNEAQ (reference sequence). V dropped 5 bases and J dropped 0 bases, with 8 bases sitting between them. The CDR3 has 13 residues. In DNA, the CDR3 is TGTGCCAGCAGCGACCCCGGCTCCTACGAGCAGTACTTC. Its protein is CASSDPGSYEQYF.

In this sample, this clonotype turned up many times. This chain's CDR3 is CASSVGTSGYEQYF. The CDR3 nucleotides read TGTGCCAGTAGTGTCGGGACTAGCGGTTACGAGCAGTACTTC. The rearrangement links TRBV19 to TRBJ2-7; 11 positions match TRBD2. The CDR3 loop spans 14 amino acids. V lost 5 bases, J lost 4 bases, and 4 bases stayed unmatched. The germline CDR1 and CDR2 sequences are LNHDA and SQIVND (reference sequence).

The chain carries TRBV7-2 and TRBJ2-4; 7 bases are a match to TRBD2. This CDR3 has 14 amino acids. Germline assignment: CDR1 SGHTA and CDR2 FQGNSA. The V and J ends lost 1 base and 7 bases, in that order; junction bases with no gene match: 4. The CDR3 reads CASSLVGGANIQYF. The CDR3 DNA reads TGTGCCAGCAGCTTAGTGGGAGGGGCGAACATTCAGTACTTC.

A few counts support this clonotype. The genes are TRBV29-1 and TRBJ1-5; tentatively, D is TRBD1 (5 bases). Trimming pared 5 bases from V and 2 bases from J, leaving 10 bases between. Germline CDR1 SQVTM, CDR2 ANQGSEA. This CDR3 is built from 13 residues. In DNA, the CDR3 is TGCAGCGTTCGGGGGGGAGGCAATCAGCCCCAGCATTTT. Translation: CSVRGGGNQPQHF.

The CDR3 region has the DNA TGTGCCAGCAGTTTTCGGACAGCCGACACTGAAGCTTTCTTT. Encoded protein: CASSFRTADTEAFF. This chain connects TRBV6-5 to TRBJ1-1; D possibly corresponds to TRBD1 (6 bases). V gave up 4 bases and J gave up 3 bases, with 12 bases separating them. CDR1 and CDR2 (germline): MNHEY, SVGAGI. The CDR3 runs 14 residues.

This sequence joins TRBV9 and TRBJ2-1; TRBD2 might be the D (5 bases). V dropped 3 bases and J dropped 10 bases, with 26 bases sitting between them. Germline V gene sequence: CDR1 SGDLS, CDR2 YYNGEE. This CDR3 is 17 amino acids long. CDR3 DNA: TGTGCCAGCAGCGGGAACTTACACGGACTCACCTTTGGGGAGCAGTTCTTC. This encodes CASSGNLHGLTFGEQFF. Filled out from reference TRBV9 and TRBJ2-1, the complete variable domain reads DSGVTQTPKHLITATGQRVTLRCSPRSGDLSVYWYQQSLDQGLQFLIQYYNGEERAKGNILERFSAQQFPDLHSELNLSSLELGDSALYFCASSGNLHGLTFGEQFFGPGTRLTVL.

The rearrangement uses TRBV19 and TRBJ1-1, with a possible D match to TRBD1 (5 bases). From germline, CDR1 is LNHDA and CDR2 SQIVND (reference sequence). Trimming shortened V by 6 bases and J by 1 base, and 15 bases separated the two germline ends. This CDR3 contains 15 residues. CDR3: CASSVVRVRNTEAFF. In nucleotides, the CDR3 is TGTGCCAGTAGCGTCGTCAGGGTACGGAACACTGAAGCTTTCTTT.

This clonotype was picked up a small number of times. The CDR3 here is CATSRPQSSYNEQFF. The CDR3 bases are TGTGCCACCAGCAGGCCCCAGAGCTCCTACAATGAGCAGTTCTTC. V and J are TRBV15 and TRBJ2-1; unclear D gene. The CDR3 length is 15 residues. CDR1 LNHNV and CDR2 YYDKDF come from the germline V gene (reference sequence). Trimming removed 3 bases at V and 0 bases at J, with 9 bases between.